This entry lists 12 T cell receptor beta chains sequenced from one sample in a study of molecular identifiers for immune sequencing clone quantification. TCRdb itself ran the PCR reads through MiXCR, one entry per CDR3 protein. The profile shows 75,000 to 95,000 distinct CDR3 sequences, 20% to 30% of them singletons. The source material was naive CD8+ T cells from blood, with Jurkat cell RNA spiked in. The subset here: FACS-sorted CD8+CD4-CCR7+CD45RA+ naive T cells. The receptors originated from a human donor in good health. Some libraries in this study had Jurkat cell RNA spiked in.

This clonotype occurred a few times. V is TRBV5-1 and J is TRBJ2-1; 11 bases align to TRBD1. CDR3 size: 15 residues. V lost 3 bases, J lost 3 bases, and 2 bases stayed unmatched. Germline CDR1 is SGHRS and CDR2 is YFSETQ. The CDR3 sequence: CASSWTGGLYNEQFF. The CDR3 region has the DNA TGCGCCAGCAGCTGGACAGGGGGCCTCTACAATGAGCAGTTCTTC.

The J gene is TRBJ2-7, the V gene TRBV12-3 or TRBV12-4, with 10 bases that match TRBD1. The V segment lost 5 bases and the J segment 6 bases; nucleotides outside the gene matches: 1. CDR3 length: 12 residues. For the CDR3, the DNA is TGTGCCAGCAGTGGGACAGGGGCCGAGCAGTACTTC. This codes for CASSGTGAEQYF.

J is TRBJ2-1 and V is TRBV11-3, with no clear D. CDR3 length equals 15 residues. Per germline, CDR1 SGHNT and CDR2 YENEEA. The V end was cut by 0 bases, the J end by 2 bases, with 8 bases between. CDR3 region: CASSLDPLTYNEQFF. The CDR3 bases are TGTGCCAGCAGCTTAGATCCATTAACCTACAATGAGCAGTTCTTC.

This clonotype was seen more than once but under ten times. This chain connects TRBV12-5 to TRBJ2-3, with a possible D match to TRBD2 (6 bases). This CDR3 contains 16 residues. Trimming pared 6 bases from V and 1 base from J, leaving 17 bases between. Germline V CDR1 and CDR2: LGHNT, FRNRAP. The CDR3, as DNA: TGTGCTAGTGGGTCCCCCGGGGACTGGGGCACAGATACGCAGTATTTT. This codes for CASGSPGDWGTDTQYF.

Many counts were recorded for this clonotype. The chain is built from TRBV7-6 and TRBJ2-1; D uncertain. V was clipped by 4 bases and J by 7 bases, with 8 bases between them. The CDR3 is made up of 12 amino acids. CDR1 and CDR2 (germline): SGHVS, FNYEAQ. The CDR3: CASSSTRNEQFF. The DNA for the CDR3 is TGTGCCAGCAGCTCGACCAGGAATGAGCAGTTCTTC. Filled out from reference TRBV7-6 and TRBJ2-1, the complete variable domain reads GAGVSQSPRYKVTKRGQDVALRCDPISGHVSLYWYRQALGQGPEFLTYFNYEAQQDKSGLPNDRFSAERPEGSISTLTIQRTEQRDSAMYRCASSSTRNEQFFGPGTRLTVL.

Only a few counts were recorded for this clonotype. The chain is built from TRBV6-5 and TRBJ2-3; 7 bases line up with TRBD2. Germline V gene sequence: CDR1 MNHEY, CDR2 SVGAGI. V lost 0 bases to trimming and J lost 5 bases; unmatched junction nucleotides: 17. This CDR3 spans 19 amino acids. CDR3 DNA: TGTGCCAGCAGTTACTCGGAGGGGAGGGCTCGGATCGGAGGAGATACGCAGTATTTT. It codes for CASSYSEGRARIGGDTQYF.

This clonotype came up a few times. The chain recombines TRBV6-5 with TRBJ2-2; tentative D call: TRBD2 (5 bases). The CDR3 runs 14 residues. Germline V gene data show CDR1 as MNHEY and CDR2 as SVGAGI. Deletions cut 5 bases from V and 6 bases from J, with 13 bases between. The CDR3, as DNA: TGTGCCAGCAGTCCCGACGGAGGTGCCGGGGAGCTGTTTTTT. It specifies CASSPDGGAGELFF.

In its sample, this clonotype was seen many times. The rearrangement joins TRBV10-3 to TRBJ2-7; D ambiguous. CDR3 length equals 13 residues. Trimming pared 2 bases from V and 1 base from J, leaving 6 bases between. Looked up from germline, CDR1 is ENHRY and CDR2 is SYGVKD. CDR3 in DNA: TGTGCCATCAGTGAGCCAGGATCCTACGAGCAGTACTTC. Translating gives CAISEPGSYEQYF.

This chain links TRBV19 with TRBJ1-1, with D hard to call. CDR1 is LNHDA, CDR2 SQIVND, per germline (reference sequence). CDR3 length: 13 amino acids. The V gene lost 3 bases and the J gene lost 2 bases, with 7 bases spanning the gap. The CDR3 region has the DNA TGTGCCAGTAGTATTTTCGGAAACACTGAAGCTTTCTTT. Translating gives CASSIFGNTEAFF. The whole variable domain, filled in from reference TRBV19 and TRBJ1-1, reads DGGITQSPKYLFRKEGQNVTLSCEQNLNHDAMYWYRQDPGQGLRLIYYSQIVNDFQKGDIAEGYSVSREKKESFPLTVTSAQKNPTAFYLCASSIFGNTEAFFGQGTRLTVV.

CDR3 residues: CASSQDLGQHYGYTF. In DNA, the CDR3 is TGCGCCAGCAGCCAAGATTTGGGCCAACACTATGGCTACACCTTC. The chain links TRBV4-3 to TRBJ1-2; D gene unclear. Trimming stripped 0 bases from V and 3 bases from J, with 11 bases between. The CDR3 has 15 residues. CDR1 and CDR2 (germline): LGHNA, YSLEER.

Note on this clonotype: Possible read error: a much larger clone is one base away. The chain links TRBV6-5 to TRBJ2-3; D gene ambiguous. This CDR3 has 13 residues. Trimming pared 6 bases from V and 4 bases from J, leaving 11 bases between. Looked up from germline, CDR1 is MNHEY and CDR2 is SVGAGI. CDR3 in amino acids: CASRSQIPDTQYF. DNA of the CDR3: TGTGCCAGCAGGTCCCAGATACCAGATACGCAGTATTTT.

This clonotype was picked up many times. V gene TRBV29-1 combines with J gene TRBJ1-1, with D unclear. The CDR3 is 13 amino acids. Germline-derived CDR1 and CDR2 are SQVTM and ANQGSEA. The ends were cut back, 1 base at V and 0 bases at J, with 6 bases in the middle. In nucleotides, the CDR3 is TGCAGCGTTGAAGGGCGTATGAACACTGAAGCTTTCTTT. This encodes CSVEGRMNTEAFF.